The present T cell receptor (beta chain) was sequenced within a study of T-cell reconstitution after alpha-beta-depleted transplantation in children. Points from the study as a whole: Expanded clones from the graft, numbering several hundred, reportedly supplied alpha-beta T cells about two months after transplant.

CDR3 size: 16 residues. Per germline, CDR1 SGHRS and CDR2 YFSETQ. J gave up 0 bases and V 1 base, and 1 base lay outside the gene matches. This clonotype was found many times. The antigen is undetermined. Molecular barcoding with unique molecular identifiers was used for the TCRbeta library. TCRdb used MiXCR to reprocess the PCR reads, holding one entry per CDR3 protein. This table has 140,000 to 150,000 distinct CDR3 sequences, about 8.8% appearing once. The rearrangement uses TRBV5-1 and TRBJ1-6, with TRBD1 matching over 7 bases. This specimen was PBMCs, mostly from graft donor cells, taken 180 days after TCRalphabeta/CD19-depleted stem cell transplant. The TCR originated in a female patient aged 2 to 10 who had a stem cell transplant for congenital amegakaryocytic thrombocytopenia, so the T cells may come from the graft donor. The chain's CDR3 is CASSLSGGSYNSPLHF. Here the CDR3 DNA reads TGCGCCAGCAGCTTGTCAGGGGGCTCCTATAATTCACCCCTCCACTTT.